This passage covers 20 T cell receptor beta chains from one sample sequenced in a study of blood T cell repertoires in COVID-19. The assay was immunoSEQ multiplex PCR, and TCRdb's table has in-frame clones only and misses some. The sample has 9,000 to 10,000 clones, around 81% seen once; the top ten hold over 30%. The sample taken for sequencing was peripheral blood. The receptors here all came from a human donor in a cohort sampled during active COVID-19.

The J gene is TRBJ2-7, the V gene TRBV10-3, with TRBD1 as a possible D gene (6 bases). The CDR3 is 13 residues long. Trimming pared 8 bases from V and 0 bases from J, leaving 11 bases between. CDR1 and CDR2 from the germline V gene are ENHRY and SYGVKD. This CDR3 reads CAISQGSSYEQYF. The CDR3, as DNA: TGTGCCATCTCACAGGGCTCCTCCTACGAGCAGTACTTC.

The rearrangement links TRBV21-1 to TRBJ1-1; TRBD1 is the table's D call, not checked against the DNA. TRBV21-1 is labeled a pseudogene. This CDR3 comprises 20 residues. The CDR3, as DNA: TGTGCCAGCAGCAACACCGGGAGCCGGGACAGGGTTCACGTTCGCACTGAAGCTTTCTTT. Its protein product is CASSNTGSRDRVHVRTEAFF.

This chain joins TRBV4-2 and TRBJ2-3, with TRBD2 matching 9 bases. Germline CDR1 reads LGHNA; CDR2 reads YNFKEQ. The V and J ends lost 1 base and 1 base, in that order; junction bases with no gene match: 6. This CDR3 has 17 residues. The CDR3 bases are TGTGCCAGCAGCCAAGTCGTGGTAGCGGGGGGCACAGATACGCAGTATTTT. It yields the protein CASSQVVVAGGTDTQYF.

V is TRBV10-3 and J is TRBJ2-5; 12 bases align to TRBD2. Trimming removed 8 bases from V and 5 bases from J; junction bases left unmatched: 6. Germline CDR1 is ENHRY and CDR2 is SYGVKD. This CDR3 contains 14 residues. CDR3 protein: CAIGLAGNKETQYF. Written as DNA, the CDR3 is TGTGCCATCGGACTAGCGGGGAATAAGGAGACCCAGTACTTC.

This chain joins TRBV7-6 and TRBJ1-2, with a weak D call TRBD1 (6 bases). CDR1 is SGHVS and CDR2 is FNYEAQ in the germline V gene. The CDR3 covers 14 residues. V lost 0 bases and J 7 bases, leaving 12 bases between the germline ends. Written as DNA, the CDR3 is TGTGCCAGCAGCTTAGCCGGGGGGCGGTCTGGCTACACCTTC. Translating it yields CASSLAGGRSGYTF.

The J gene is TRBJ1-1, the V gene TRBV19; D remains unclear. Trimming removed 5 bases from V and 0 bases from J, with 13 bases in between. The germline V gene has CDR1 LNHDA and CDR2 SQIVND (reference sequence). This CDR3 contains 15 residues. The CDR3 loop reads CASSAPETLNTEAFF. The CDR3, as DNA: TGTGCCAGTAGTGCCCCGGAGACTTTGAACACTGAAGCTTTCTTT.

The gene calls are TRBV28 and TRBJ1-2; D is ambiguous. Germline V gene sequence: CDR1 MDHEN, CDR2 SYDVKM. Deletions cut 2 bases from V and 2 bases from J, with 6 bases between. The CDR3 covers 13 residues. The CDR3 is CASSLGQNYGYTF. The CDR3, as DNA: TGTGCCAGCAGTTTAGGGCAGAACTATGGCTACACCTTC.

V usage is TRBV5-1 and J usage is TRBJ2-7, with TRBD1 matching over 9 bases. With 4 bases clipped from V and 2 bases from J, the junction kept 10 bases outside the gene matches. The CDR3 has 16 residues. Per germline, CDR1 SGHRS and CDR2 YFSETQ. In nucleotides, the CDR3 is TGCGCCAGCAGCCGAGGAGGGACAGGGAACCCCTACGAGCAGTACTTC. Translated, it gives CASSRGGTGNPYEQYF.

The count of this clone is one. The chain couples TRBV6-5 to TRBJ2-3, with a weak D call TRBD1 (7 bases). V was trimmed by 6 bases and J by 4 bases, leaving 17 bases between them. Germline V lookup: CDR1 MNHEY, CDR2 SVGAGI. This CDR3 comprises 15 residues. This chain's CDR3 is CASRGGQAGADTQYF. The CDR3 nucleotides read TGTGCCAGCAGGGGAGGACAGGCAGGGGCAGATACGCAGTATTTT.

This sequence joins TRBV5-6 and TRBJ2-7; 9 bases agree with TRBD2. The trim removed 2 bases at V and 0 bases at J, leaving 3 bases unmatched. Germline CDR1 and CDR2: SGHDT and YYEEEE. The CDR3 is 15 residues long. The CDR3 sequence is CASSLAGGLSYEQYF. The CDR3 region has the DNA TGTGCCAGCAGCTTAGCGGGGGGCCTCTCCTACGAGCAGTACTTC.

The chain is built from TRBV5-5 and TRBJ1-1; D remains unclear. This CDR3 spans 17 amino acids. Looked up from germline, CDR1 is SGHKS and CDR2 is YYEKEE (reference sequence). Trimming shortened V by 3 bases and J by 0 bases, and 18 bases separated the two germline ends. In DNA form, the CDR3 reads TGTGCCAGCAGCTCAACCCTCTTCTCTGGGCTGAACACTGAAGCTTTCTTT. Residues: CASSSTLFSGLNTEAFF.

J is TRBJ2-6 and V is TRBV2; 11 positions match TRBD1. With 4 bases clipped from V and 2 bases from J, the junction kept 1 base outside the gene matches. Germline V CDR1 and CDR2: SNHLY, FYNNEI. The CDR3 loop spans 16 amino acids. The CDR3 protein is CASSGTGGAGANVLTF. CDR3 nucleotide sequence: TGTGCCAGCAGTGGGACAGGGGGCGCTGGGGCCAACGTCCTGACTTTC.

This clone was seen just once. The rearrangement links TRBV7-3 to TRBJ2-7, with D perhaps TRBD1 (5 bases). Trimming left V 2 bases short and J 5 bases short, with 13 bases between. The CDR3 loop spans 14 amino acids. Germline V gives CDR1 SGHTA, CDR2 FQGTGA. The CDR3 here is CASSLDRGPHEQYF. The CDR3 DNA follows: TGTGCCAGCAGCTTAGATAGGGGCCCCCACGAGCAGTACTTC. The complete variable domain, with remaining parts taken from reference TRBV7-3 and TRBJ2-7, reads GAGVSQTPSNKVTEKGKYVELRCDPISGHTALYWYRQSLGQGPEFLIYFQGTGAADDSGLPNDRFFAVRPEGSVSTLKIQRTERGDSAVYLCASSLDRGPHEQYFGPGTRLTVT.

There are a few counts of this clone. This chain links TRBV30 with TRBJ1-1, with D perhaps matching TRBD1 (6 bases). The CDR3 is 15 residues long. Trimming shortened V by 3 bases and J by 1 base, and 15 bases separated the two germline ends. Germline V gene data show CDR1 as GTSNPN and CDR2 as SVGIG (reference sequence). Written as DNA, the CDR3 is TGTGCCTGGAGGAAACCGGACAGACCGAACACTGAAGCTTTCTTT. This gives the protein CAWRKPDRPNTEAFF.

This clone appeared once. This chain connects TRBV6-1 to TRBJ2-7, with a weak D call TRBD2 (5 bases). V gave up 0 bases and J gave up 6 bases, with 12 bases separating them. Germline V gives CDR1 MNHNS, CDR2 SASEGT. The CDR3 has 14 amino acids. The CDR3 DNA sequence: TGTGCCAGCAGTGAAGCGGCAGGCGGGCTCGAGCAGTACTTC. Translation gives CASSEAAGGLEQYF.

V is TRBV19 and J is TRBJ1-1, with 8 positions matching TRBD1. V dropped 3 bases and J dropped 11; count of bases not matched to a gene: 8. Germline V CDR1 and CDR2: LNHDA, SQIVND (reference sequence). This CDR3 is built from 13 residues. CDR3 amino acids: CASSINRGERAFF. The CDR3 nucleotides are TGTGCCAGTAGTATCAACAGGGGGGAGAGGGCTTTCTTT.

The chain combines TRBV7-8 with TRBJ2-5; tentatively, D is TRBD1 (7 bases). The CDR3 loop spans 14 amino acids. Between the trimmed V and J ends, which lost 4 bases and 5 bases, there was a span of 14 bases. The germline gives CDR1 SGHVS, CDR2 FQNEAQ. The chain's CDR3 is CASSSQGGRETQYF. The CDR3 nucleotides read TGTGCCAGCAGCTCCCAGGGGGGACGCGAGACCCAGTACTTC.

This chain uses TRBV5-3 with TRBJ1-5, with TRBD1 as a possible D gene (6 bases). TRBV5-3 is sorted into the ORF group, with uncertain function. V was pared by 0 bases and J by 1 base, with 11 bases between. This CDR3 comprises 16 residues. CDR3 region: CARSLAPGDSNQPQHF. The DNA of the CDR3 is TGTGCCAGAAGCTTGGCCCCAGGGGACAGCAATCAGCCCCAGCATTTT.

The CDR3 region has the DNA TGTGCCAGCAGGGGGAAGGTCGTGTGGGGCATAGCCTCTGGAAACACCATATATTTT. This codes for CASRGKVVWGIASGNTIYF. The J gene is TRBJ1-3, the V gene TRBV2; D might be TRBD1 (5 bases). Germline lookup yields CDR1 SNHLY and CDR2 FYNNEI. The CDR3 runs 19 residues. V shed 6 bases and J shed 0 bases, with 24 bases lying between them.

The chain employs TRBV18 and TRBJ1-1, with D possibly TRBD1 on 6 matching bases. The V end was cut by 4 bases, the J end by 0 bases, with 15 bases between. The CDR3 loop spans 16 amino acids. Germline-derived CDR1 and CDR2 are KGHSH and LQKENI. The CDR3 protein is CASSLPTGSLNTEAFF. CDR3 nucleotide sequence: TGTGCCAGCTCACTTCCAACAGGGTCCCTGAACACTGAAGCTTTCTTT.